Listed here are 25 T cell receptor beta chains from one sample, sequenced in a study of Tregs in tolerant kidney transplant recipients (dated by TCRdb to about 2019). Library method: the immunoSEQ multiplex PCR assay. The immuneACCESS repertoire file appears here via TCRdb, limited to in-frame rearrangements. These files lack a portion of the clones; in checked studies, under half of the deficit traces to unresolved V genes, and the cause of the others is not known. The table for this sample lists roughly 50,000 clones. About 0.83% of the sample belongs to the ten largest clones. The label giving this sample's time point can be read as: blood sample drawn before combined kidney and bone marrow transplant. The material was CD4+ T cells from blood, obtained before the transplant. The receptors stem from a human donor who received a combined kidney and bone marrow transplant.

Regarding this clone: The read terminates 3 residues ahead of where the CDR3 ends, so the germline J gene completes it. V usage is TRBV30 and J usage is TRBJ2-7, with 13 bases fitting TRBD2. Looked up from germline, CDR1 is GTSNPN and CDR2 is SVGIG (reference sequence). This CDR3 spans 14 amino acids. V shed 5 bases and J 1 base; nucleotides not matched to a gene: 2. CDR3 DNA, as far as it was read: TGTGCCTGGGGACTAGCGGGAGCTTCCTACGAG. This sequence encodes CAWGLAGASYE. The full CDR3 sequence reads CAWGLAGASYEQYF.

For this clone: Read sequence stops 3 residues before the CDR3 end, and the germline J gene provides the missing end. The chain uses TRBV19 and TRBJ1-4; TRBD1 might be the D (5 bases). This CDR3 region has 16 residues. The ends were cut back, 3 bases at V and 5 bases at J, with 16 bases in the middle. CDR1 is LNHDA, CDR2 SQIVND, per germline (reference sequence). Partial CDR3 DNA: TGTGCCAGTAGTATTTCCGGGCGGAGGACAAATGAAAAA. Residues: CASSISGRRTNEK. The whole CDR3 is CASSISGRRTNEKLFF. Looking up the rest from reference TRBV19 and TRBJ1-4 gives the full variable domain: DGGITQSPKYLFRKEGQNVTLSCEQNLNHDAMYWYRQDPGQGLRLIYYSQIVNDFQKGDIAEGYSVSREKKESFPLTVTSAQKNPTAFYLCASSISGRRTNEKLFFGSGTQLSVL.

A word on this clone: The read stops 3 residues short of the end of the CDR3; the missing end is completed from the germline J gene. The rearrangement links TRBV10-3 to TRBJ1-5, with 7 bases that match TRBD1. V was pared by 6 bases and J by 0 bases, with 8 bases of the junction left unmatched. The CDR3 is 16 amino acids. CDR1 and CDR2 (germline): ENHRY, SYGVKD. Partial CDR3 DNA: TGTGCCATCAGCCCCAGGGGACAGTTTAGCAATCAGCCC. Residues: CAISPRGQFSNQP. The entire CDR3 is CAISPRGQFSNQPQHF.

With respect to this clone: From the germline J gene comes the end of the CDR3, since the read stops 3 residues before it. The V gene is TRBV6-2 or TRBV6-3, the J gene TRBJ2-7, with 11 bases lining up with TRBD2. There are 14 residues in the CDR3. The germline CDR1 and CDR2 sequences are MNHEY and SVGEGT. The V and J ends lost 6 bases and 2 bases, in that order; junction bases with no gene match: 3. CDR3 bases read: TGTGCCAGCAGCCGACTAGCGGGACCCTACGAG. It yields the protein CASSRLAGPYE. The entire CDR3 sequence reads CASSRLAGPYEQYF.

As regards this clone: The CDR3 goes on 3 residues after the read ends, and that part is filled in from the germline J gene. This rearrangement joins TRBV19 to TRBJ1-2, with 9 positions matching TRBD1. The CDR3 loop spans 14 amino acids. The germline CDR1 and CDR2 sequences are LNHDA and SQIVND (reference sequence). Partial CDR3 DNA: TGTGCCAGTAGTCTTATGGGACAGGGAGACGGC. This gives the protein CASSLMGQGDG. The entire CDR3 is CASSLMGQGDGYTF.

A note on this clone: The junction departs from germline at one end; a sequencing error may be responsible. The read ends 3 residues shy of where the CDR3 ends; the end is completed using the germline J gene. The J gene is TRBJ2-5, the V gene TRBV7-8; TRBD1 aligns across 8 bases. The CDR3 has 15 amino acids. In germline, CDR1 is SGHVS, CDR2 FQNEAQ. The sequenced CDR3 bases are TGTTCCAGCAGCTTAGCCGGCAGGGGGCGGGAGACC. Its protein product is CSSSLAGRGRET. The CDR3 in its entirety is CSSSLAGRGRETQYF.

Points on this clone: The read finishes 3 residues shy of the CDR3 end, and the germline J gene is used to complete it. The rearrangement uses TRBV5-4 and TRBJ2-4; a weak D match, TRBD2 (6 bases). The ends were cut back, 1 base at V and 5 bases at J, with 7 bases in the middle. This CDR3 is built from 13 residues. The V gene's germline CDR1 is SGHNT and CDR2 YYREEE (reference sequence). The covered CDR3 bases are TGTGCCAGCAGCTTGCCTAGCGAAAACATT. Its translation is CASSLPSENI. The entire CDR3 sequence reads CASSLPSENIQYF.

A word on this clone: With the read ending 3 residues before the CDR3 end, the germline J gene is used to fill in that end. This chain joins TRBV6-1 and TRBJ1-2, with 10 nucleotides matching TRBD1. Per germline, CDR1 MNHNS and CDR2 SASEGT. The CDR3 runs to 14 residues. V was clipped by 2 bases and J by 6 bases; unmatched bases: 3. This CDR3 reads CASSEWGTGDGYTF. The DNA read from the CDR3 is TGTGCCAGCAGTGAATGGGGGACAGGGGATGGC.

Concerning this clone itself: From the germline J gene comes the end of the CDR3, since the read stops 3 residues before it. V and J are TRBV5-6 and TRBJ1-5; 7 nucleotides align to TRBD1. The CDR3 contains 15 residues. The germline V gene encodes CDR1 SGHDT and CDR2 YYEEEE. Losses at the gene ends were 4 bases for V and 4 bases for J; bases not matched to a gene: 8. The CDR3 sequence: CASSAGTALNQPQHF. CDR3 DNA (partial): TGTGCCAGCAGCGCCGGGACAGCCCTTAATCAGCCC.

A remark on this clone: Sequencing ends 3 residues short of the CDR3 end; the germline J gene provides the rest. The chain recombines TRBV10-3 with TRBJ2-2; D unresolved. Germline lookup yields CDR1 ENHRY and CDR2 SYGVKD. This CDR3 has 14 amino acids. V was cut by 7 bases and J by 2 bases, with 11 bases left in between. The part of the CDR3 DNA that was read is TGTGCCATCAAGGTCGGGTCCAACACCGGGGAG. Residues: CAIKVGSNTGE. The whole CDR3 region reads CAIKVGSNTGELFF.

A word on this clone: Sequencing ends 3 residues short of the CDR3 end; the germline J gene provides the rest. V is TRBV7-9 and J is TRBJ1-4; D is perhaps TRBD1 (5 bases). The CDR3 loop spans 15 amino acids. The V end lost 1 base, the J end lost 5 bases, and 11 bases lay between the germline ends. Germline V CDR1 and CDR2: SEHNR, FQNEAQ (reference sequence). This CDR3 reads CASSLVEGMNEKLFF. The CDR3 DNA, read in part, is TGTGCCAGCAGCTTAGTAGAGGGGATGAATGAAAAA.

Points on this clone: The read falls 3 residues short of the CDR3 end, and the missing part is taken from the germline J gene. This chain uses TRBV5-1 with TRBJ1-1; the D gene is possibly TRBD1 (5 bases). There are 14 residues in the CDR3. Germline-derived CDR1 and CDR2 are SGHRS and YFSETQ. V lost 2 bases and J 4 bases, leaving 12 bases between the germline ends. This CDR3 is CASSFGVQGTEAFF. The sequenced part of the CDR3 DNA is TGCGCCAGCAGCTTTGGGGTTCAGGGCACTGAA.

As for this clone: The read ends 3 residues early relative to the CDR3; the germline J gene fills the gap. J is TRBJ2-3 and V is TRBV5-4; D is undetermined. Germline CDR1 reads SGHNT; CDR2 reads YYREEE (reference sequence). There are 14 residues in the CDR3. Trimming removed 0 bases from V and 3 bases from J, with 8 bases in between. CDR3 DNA (partial): TGTGCCAGCAGCTTGGCCTACGTTACAGATACG. It codes for CASSLAYVTDT. In full, the CDR3 is CASSLAYVTDTQYF.

In the case of this clone: The sequence runs out 3 residues before the end of the CDR3; the remainder is reconstructed from the germline J gene. The genes are TRBV2 and TRBJ1-3, with D possibly TRBD1 on 6 matching bases. This CDR3 contains 18 residues. V lost 6 bases, J lost 2 bases, and 23 bases lay in between. Germline CDR1 reads SNHLY; CDR2 reads FYNNEI. CDR3 bases read: TGTGCCAGCAGAAAACAAACCGGGGGGGCGCGACCTGGAAACACC. It specifies CASRKQTGGARPGNT. The CDR3 in full is CASRKQTGGARPGNTIYF.

About this clone: Read data end 3 residues before the CDR3 end; the end is taken from the germline J gene. This sequence joins TRBV19 and TRBJ1-3; D is uncertain. CDR1 is LNHDA, CDR2 SQIVND, per germline (reference sequence). This CDR3 is 12 amino acids long. The V end lost 4 bases, the J end lost 4 bases, and 5 bases lay between the germline ends. CDR3 sequence reads: CASSRPGNTIYF. The CDR3 DNA, read in part, is TGTGCCAGTAGTAGGCCGGGAAACACC.

About this clone itself: With the read ending 3 residues before the CDR3 end, the germline J gene is used to fill in that end. This chain connects TRBV28 to TRBJ1-2, with 10 bases matching TRBD1. The CDR3 spans 14 residues. The V segment lost 2 bases and the J segment 3 bases; nucleotides outside the gene matches: 0. Germline loops: CDR1 MDHEN, CDR2 SYDVKM. Incomplete CDR3 DNA: TGTGCCAGCAGTTTAGGGACAGGGGACTATGGC. Translating gives CASSLGTGDYG. The CDR3 as a whole reads CASSLGTGDYGYTF.

As concerns this clone: The read terminates 3 residues before the CDR3 end, so the remaining end is supplied by the germline J gene. The chain recombines TRBV19 with TRBJ1-1; tentative D call: TRBD1 (6 bases). V was cut by 3 bases and J by 7 bases, with 24 bases left in between. CDR1 and CDR2 (germline): LNHDA, SQIVND (reference sequence). The CDR3 totals 17 residues. The CDR3 sequence is CASSISLDSRYPNEAFF. Incomplete CDR3 DNA: TGTGCCAGTAGTATTTCACTGGACAGTCGATACCCCAATGAA. The full variable domain, with the rest looked up from reference TRBV19 and TRBJ1-1, is DGGITQSPKYLFRKEGQNVTLSCEQNLNHDAMYWYRQDPGQGLRLIYYSQIVNDFQKGDIAEGYSVSREKKESFPLTVTSAQKNPTAFYLCASSISLDSRYPNEAFFGQGTRLTVV.

Incomplete CDR3 DNA: TGTGCCAGCTCACCAATGGACAGCCCTGAA. This translates into CASSPMDSPE. The entire CDR3 is CASSPMDSPEAFF. This chain connects TRBV18 to TRBJ1-1; possibly TRBD1 for D (6 bases). From the germline J gene comes the end of the CDR3, since the read stops 3 residues before it. V was trimmed by 2 bases and J by 6 bases, leaving 10 bases between them. The CDR3 extends over 13 amino acids. From germline, CDR1 is KGHSH and CDR2 LQKENI.

With regard to this clone: The CDR3 end is not reached by the read, which stops 3 residues before it; the germline J gene fills it in. This chain links TRBV19 with TRBJ1-4, with TRBD1 identical over 8 bases. CDR1 and CDR2 from the germline V gene are LNHDA and SQIVND (reference sequence). V lost 3 bases and J lost 7; bases outside the gene matches: 4. The CDR3 runs 14 residues. CDR3 bases read: TGTGCCAGTAGTATTTCAGGGGGCTTTGAAAAA. Protein: CASSISGGFEK. The entire CDR3 protein is CASSISGGFEKLFF. Filled out from reference TRBV19 and TRBJ1-4, the complete variable domain reads DGGITQSPKYLFRKEGQNVTLSCEQNLNHDAMYWYRQDPGQGLRLIYYSQIVNDFQKGDIAEGYSVSREKKESFPLTVTSAQKNPTAFYLCASSISGGFEKLFFGSGTQLSVL.

Comment on this clone: The missing CDR3 end, 3 residues past where the read stops, is filled in from the germline J gene. This chain joins TRBV10-3 and TRBJ2-3; TRBD2 aligns across 7 bases. The CDR3 is 15 residues long. The trim removed 5 bases at V and 6 bases at J, leaving 11 bases unmatched. Germline V CDR1 and CDR2: ENHRY, SYGVKD. CDR3 in amino acids: CAISSGGSSSDTQYF. The sequenced part of the CDR3 DNA is TGTGCCATCAGTTCGGGGGGATCCAGCTCTGATACG.

On this clone itself: The CDR3 end lies 3 residues beyond the end of the read and is filled in from the germline J gene. The chain combines TRBV5-1 with TRBJ1-1; no definite D call. CDR1 is SGHRS and CDR2 is YFSETQ in the germline V gene. V was trimmed by 4 bases and J by 3 bases, leaving 10 bases between them. This CDR3 has 13 amino acids. CDR3 DNA (partial): TGCGCCAGCAGCCCCGGCGGGGACACTGAA. Protein product: CASSPGGDTE. The whole CDR3 region reads CASSPGGDTEAFF.

Comment on this clone: The observed sequence ends 3 residues before the CDR3 terminus, with the missing tail filled in from the germline J gene. This chain connects TRBV20-1 to TRBJ2-5; 11 positions match TRBD2. Trimming removed 6 bases from V and 2 bases from J; junction bases left unmatched: 8. CDR1 and CDR2 (germline): DFQATT, SNEGSKA (reference sequence). The CDR3 length is 15 residues. CDR3: CSARLAGSVQETQYF. The covered CDR3 bases are TGCAGTGCCAGACTAGCGGGGTCTGTACAAGAGACC.

On this clone: Coverage ceases 3 residues before the CDR3 finishes, and the germline J gene fills in the end. This chain connects TRBV7-2 to TRBJ1-1; weak D call: TRBD1 (6 bases). The V end was cut by 2 bases, the J end by 4 bases, with 14 bases between. This CDR3 spans 15 amino acids. Germline values: CDR1 SGHTA, CDR2 FQGNSA. The DNA read from the CDR3 is TGTGCCAGCAGCTTATTCAGGGGCGGAGGCACTGAA. Translated, it gives CASSLFRGGGTE. The entire CDR3 reads CASSLFRGGGTEAFF.

Details on this clone: Read sequence stops 3 residues before the CDR3 end, and the germline J gene provides the missing end. The gene calls are TRBV18 and TRBJ1-2, with 7 bases aligning to TRBD1. The CDR3 has 14 residues. Germline V gives CDR1 KGHSH, CDR2 LQKENI. The CDR3 bases that were read are TGTGCCAGCTCACTAACAGGGGCCGTTTTAGGC. Translating it yields CASSLTGAVLG. The entire CDR3 reads CASSLTGAVLGYTF. The entire variable domain, with the rest obtained from reference TRBV18 and TRBJ1-2, is as follows: NAGVMQNPRHLVRRRGQEARLRCSPMKGHSHVYWYRQLPEEGLKFMVYLQKENIIDESGMPKERFSAEFPKEGPSILRIQQVVRGDSAAYFCASSLTGAVLGYTFGSGTRLTVV.

Turning to this clone: The observed sequence ends 3 residues before the CDR3 terminus, with the missing tail filled in from the germline J gene. This chain links TRBV7-9 with TRBJ2-7; D remains unclear. Per germline, CDR1 SEHNR and CDR2 FQNEAQ (reference sequence). This CDR3 is 11 amino acids long. V dropped 1 base and J dropped 6 bases, with 4 bases sitting between them. CDR3 bases read: TGTGCCAGCAGCTTAGTGGCCGAG. Amino acid sequence: CASSLVAE. The full CDR3 sequence reads CASSLVAEQYF.